A selection of T cell receptor beta chains follows, all from one sample in a study of cytomegalovirus exposure and HLA in healthy donors. Measured with immunoSEQ multiplex PCR; TCRdb has only the in-frame clones, and not every one. The sample holds about 190,000 clones, under 80% seen once. Sequenced: PBMCs. The receptors originated from a man aged 25-45 years in good health and CMV-seropositive. The CDR3 runs from the conserved cysteine through the conserved F or W. A D gene is named only where the DNA matches it firmly. Where a row states a size, it is once, few, many or the class of an expanded clone; other rows omit it.

CASSSGTSGTAETQYF,TGTGCCAGCAGCTCGGGGACTAGCGGGACTGCAGAGACCCAGTACTTC,TRBD2,TRBV5-4,TRBJ2-5,-
CASSPGLAGAHPDNEQFF,TGTGCCAGCAGCCCGGGACTAGCGGGTGCCCACCCCGACAATGAGCAGTTCTTC,TRBD2,TRBV5-4,TRBJ2-1,-
CATLQRATDTQYF,TGTGCCACCCTCCAGAGGGCCACAGATACGCAGTATTTT,-,TRBV27,TRBJ2-3,-
CASSPRGIDYEQYF,TGCGCCAGCAGCCCAAGGGGGATCGATTACGAGCAGTACTTC,-,TRBV5-1,TRBJ2-7,-
CASSLNDRVNSPLHF,TGTGCCAGCAGCTTAAACGACAGGGTTAATTCACCCCTCCACTTT,TRBD1,TRBV7-3,TRBJ1-6,-
CATSAGVYNEQFF,TGTGCCACCTCCGCGGGAGTCTACAATGAGCAGTTCTTC,TRBD2,TRBV2,TRBJ2-1,once
CASSGLGVSSYEQYF,TGTGCCAGCAGTGGCTTGGGAGTCAGCTCCTACGAGCAGTACTTC,-,TRBV27,TRBJ2-7,-
CASGARGGYEQYF,TGTGCCAGCGGGGCCAGAGGGGGCTACGAGCAGTACTTC,-,TRBV13,TRBJ2-7,-
CARSLRQDHTYNSPLHF,TGTGCCAGAAGCCTAAGACAGGACCACACCTATAATTCACCCCTCCACTTT,-,TRBV5-3,TRBJ1-6,-
CASSLPLTGGDEQFF,TGTGCCAGCAGTTTACCCCTAACAGGGGGGGATGAGCAGTTCTTC,-,TRBV28,TRBJ2-1,few
CAGSGGAAEAFF,TGTGCCGGGTCAGGGGGCGCGGCTGAAGCTTTCTTT,TRBD1,TRBV2,TRBJ1-1,-
CSVSGGSSYEQYF,TGCAGCGTTTCTGGCGGAAGCTCCTACGAGCAGTACTTC,-,TRBV29-1,TRBJ2-7,-
CASSIDRGSYEQYF,TGTGCCAGCAGCATCGACAGAGGCTCCTACGAGCAGTACTTC,-,TRBV6-1,TRBJ2-7,few
CASSVNRLNTEAFF,TGTGCCAGCAGTGTAAACAGATTGAACACTGAAGCTTTCTTT,-,TRBV2,TRBJ1-1,few
CASSRGQGITEAFF,TGTGCCAGTAGTAGGGGACAGGGGATCACTGAAGCTTTCTTT,TRBD1,TRBV19,TRBJ1-1,-
CASSQEERKYF,TGCGCCAGCAGCCAAGAGGAGAGAAAGTACTTC,-,TRBV4-1,TRBJ2-4,-
CASSDSAGGSKNTGELFF,TGTGCCAGCAGCGATTCAGCGGGCGGATCCAAAAACACCGGGGAGCTGTTTTTT,-,TRBV9,TRBJ2-2,few
CASTRDLNQPQHF,TGTGCCAGTACCCGGGATTTAAATCAGCCCCAGCATTTT,-,TRBV19,TRBJ1-5,few
CASSYSAGSTDTQYF,TGTGCCAGCAGTTACTCAGCGGGGTCCACAGATACGCAGTATTTT,TRBD2,TRBV6-5,TRBJ2-3,-
CASSSDREFGNTIYF,TGTGCCAGCAGTTCCGACAGGGAGTTTGGAAACACCATATATTTT,TRBD1,TRBV2,TRBJ1-3,-
CASSPGQRYSYEQYF,TGTGCCAGCAGCCCGGGACAGCGCTACTCCTACGAGCAGTACTTC,TRBD1,TRBV5-5,TRBJ2-7,-
CASKGPLGLSFF,TGTGCCAGCAAAGGCCCCCTGGGGCTTTCGTTCTTC,-,TRBV6-6,TRBJ2-1,-
CASSLGQGSNGYTF,TGTGCCAGCAGCTTGGGACAGGGATCAAATGGCTACACCTTC,TRBD1,TRBV7-9,TRBJ1-2,-
CASSLLQAGGYTF,TGTGCCAGCAGTTTACTCCAAGCGGGAGGCTACACCTTC,-,TRBV28,TRBJ1-2,-
CASSWSLDEQYF,TGTGCCAGCAGCTGGTCCCTAGACGAGCAGTACTTC,-,TRBV5-6,TRBJ2-7,few
CASSRDRGYTGELFF,TGTGCCAGCAGCCGGGACAGGGGTTACACCGGGGAGCTGTTTTTT,TRBD1,TRBV6-1,TRBJ2-2,-
CASSPTSGRWTDTQYF,TGTGCCAGCAGCCCAACTAGCGGGAGGTGGACAGATACGCAGTATTTT,TRBD2,TRBV7-3,TRBJ2-3,-
CASSFNRGHEKLFF,TGTGCCAGCAGTTTTAACAGGGGGCACGAAAAACTGTTTTTT,TRBD1,TRBV27,TRBJ1-4,-
CASSLRTSGRATDTQYF,TGCGCCAGCAGCCTGAGGACTAGCGGGAGGGCCACAGATACGCAGTATTTT,TRBD2,TRBV4-1,TRBJ2-3,-